This T cell receptor (beta chain) came from a study of T cells in Graves' hyperthyroidism and ophthalmopathy (dated by TCRdb to between 2019 and 2020). At the level of the whole study: Peripheral blood was sampled at the time of initial diagnosis, prior to any treatment. TCR Vbeta CDR3 sequencing of 140 or so peripheral blood samples (under 45 ophthalmopathy, around 80 hyperthyroidism and around 17 progressor patients) is reported in the paper. The 100 or so discovery patients were divided at random into training and test sets in a 7:3 ratio. A discovery cohort of about 100 patients, about 44 with Graves' ophthalmopathy and 55 to 60 with stable Graves' hyperthyroidism, was used to find distinguishing TCR V-J signatures. Whether ophthalmopathy could be predicted prospectively was tested in an independent validation cohort made up of approximately 19 hyperthyroidism patients plus 17 patients who later progressed to ophthalmopathy. The study also compared thyroid tissue and blood T-cell repertoires from more than five Graves' hyperthyroidism patients. Once sampling was done, hyperthyroidism patients were given methimazole at a starting dose of 30 mg daily, whereas ophthalmopathy patients were given high-dose intravenous methylprednisolone.

The TCR beta CDR3 regions were amplified from RNA transcripts. The TCR CDR3 was subjected to a first round of RT-PCR using the HTBI primer set and the Qiagen OneStep RT-PCR kit. Libraries were constructed in a second round of multiplex PCR, after which size selection and purification were performed. Libraries were sequenced paired-end with 100 bp reads on an Illumina HiSeq2000. Turning to the authors' computational methods: SOAPnuke was used to process the raw data, with reads discarded if the reads contained adapters or uncalled bases, had a mean Phred below 15, or lacked an exact constant-primer or identifier match. COPE v1.2.5 was used to merge high-quality paired reads, and clonotypes were defined as unique nucleotide sequences. MiTCR v1.1 was used to align clonotypes to the IMGT TRBV, TRBD and TRBJ reference segments. The analysis was restricted to V-J combinations with a frequency above 0.0001, which together covered roughly 99% of the repertoires. A TCS score was defined as the ratio between F50 (clonal expansion) and ExV (chaos), using BLOSUM62-based TCRdist between CDR3 peptides within each V-J. Welch's t-statistics and random forest reduced just over 500 V-J features to fewer than 15, which were used in a naive Bayes classifier (R e1071). TCRdb itself trimmed the public reads at Q25 with fastp, ran MiXCR and retained productive beta chains. Merged by CDR3 protein, the rows form single entries marked with the most common genes and DNA. Clone size and V and J calls follow TCRdb, not the original study. A total of about 570,000 distinct CDR3 sequences appear in this sample, 12% to 15% of them only once. Approximately 13% of the sample belongs to the ten largest clones.

There are many counts of this clonotype. The target of this receptor is not known. No base-level quality is on record; no much larger clone is a single base apart. Results and caveats for the whole study, not just this receptor: Sample size was not statistically predetermined, and blinding of investigators to group allocation was not performed. Most expanded thyroid clonotypes (frequency above 0.001) were also detected in blood, a finding suggesting that blood repertoires may reflect thyroid immune responses. A model built on a 13 V-J signature distinguished ophthalmopathy from stable hyperthyroidism, reaching around 90% sensitivity and around 81% specificity in cross-validation and 80%/75% in testing. During validation, the model predicted progression to ophthalmopathy a median of approximately 6.5 months ahead of onset, with 60% to 71% sensitivity and about 75% specificity.

Graves' hyperthyroidism was defined as stable when no progression to ophthalmopathy occurred over 18 months of follow-up. Hyperthyroidism patients were newly diagnosed, with disease duration under 2 months, and aged 18 to 65 years. Exclusion was applied to patients with uncontrolled infections, other autoimmune diseases, pregnancy or lactation. Diagnoses relied on clinical symptoms, serum thyroxine and TRAb, thyroid ultrasound and orbital computed tomography. Ficoll-Paque density gradient centrifugation was used to isolate PBMCs from approximately 11 ml of fresh peripheral blood. Total RNA was extracted with Trizol reagent, and quality was checked on an Agilent 2100 Bioanalyzer. The germline V and J ends show losses of 0 bases and 6 bases respectively, and no gene match explains 11 bases of the junction. Spanning cysteine to phenylalanine, the CDR3 consists of 17 amino acids. The CDR3 DNA has 51 bases and is translated from base 1. The germline V gene (reference sequence) yields DFQATT for CDR1 and SNEGSKA for CDR2.

This sequence originates from a woman in her 40s with Graves' hyperthyroidism. Sequencing used blood. In this chain, TRBV20-1 is recombined with TRBJ2-1, with 10 bases in between that match TRBD2. The DNA sequence is TGCAGTGCTAGAGATGAGGCCCTAGCGGGAGCTGGCAATGAGCAGTTCTTC. Its translation is CSARDEALAGAGNEQFF.